These 5 T cell receptor beta chains came from one sample sequenced in a study of shared clonotypes between healthy human individuals. Here immunoSEQ multiplex PCR was the method, and the copy in TCRdb shows in-frame clones only, minus some. The data contain over a million clones, about 98% of them singletons. Source material: naive CD4+ T cells sorted from blood. Subset indicated: CD45RA+ positively selected. The receptors here all came from a man under 40 in good health.

This chain uses TRBV10-2 with TRBJ1-5; no clear D. The V gene's germline CDR1 is WSHSY and CDR2 SAAADI. Trimming removed 3 bases at V and 2 bases at J, with 5 bases between. The CDR3 covers 13 residues. The chain's CDR3 is CASSDGGNQPQHF. The CDR3 DNA is TGCGCCAGCAGTGATGGGGGCAATCAGCCCCAGCATTTT.

The rearrangement joins TRBV29-1 to TRBJ2-7; 10 positions agree with TRBD2. V lost 7 bases to trimming and J lost 4 bases; unmatched junction nucleotides: 7. CDR3 length: 13 amino acids. Germline CDR1 and CDR2: SQVTM and ANQGSEA. CDR3 sequence: CSASSGRRYEQYF. The DNA of the CDR3 is TGCAGCGCATCTAGCGGGAGAAGGTACGAGCAGTACTTC.

V usage is TRBV7-6 and J usage is TRBJ1-2; no clear D. CDR3 length: 13 amino acids. Germline values: CDR1 SGHVS, CDR2 FNYEAQ. Between the trimmed V and J ends, which lost 1 base and 0 bases, there was a span of 3 bases. CDR3 loop: CASSLDPNYGYTF. CDR3 DNA sequence: TGTGCCAGCAGCTTAGATCCTAACTATGGCTACACCTTC.

The chain joins TRBV20-1 to TRBJ1-1; the D is unclear. The V gene lost 4 bases and the J gene lost 5 bases, with 8 bases spanning the gap. There are 11 residues in the CDR3. In germline, CDR1 is DFQATT, CDR2 SNEGSKA (reference sequence). CDR3 bases: TGCAGTGCTACGACTGGTACTGAAGCTTTCTTT. Amino acids: CSATTGTEAFF.

The chain joins TRBV19 to TRBJ2-5, with 10 bases identical to TRBD1. The CDR3 covers 15 residues. With V trimmed by 5 bases and J by 5 bases, 8 bases remained unmatched. Per the germline V gene, CDR1 is LNHDA and CDR2 is SQIVND (reference sequence). The CDR3 nucleotides are TGTGCCAGTAGTTTAGGGACAGGGGCCTGGGAGACCCAGTACTTC. Its protein product is CASSLGTGAWETQYF.